The 32 T cell receptor beta chains below come from one sample, sequenced in a study of cytotoxic CD8 clonotypes in ibrutinib-treated CLL. Sequencing was performed with immunoSEQ multiplex PCR; in TCRdb, only in-frame clones are kept and a portion is missing. Of 5,500 to 7,500 clones listed, under 85% are singletons. The sequencing used PBMCs, collected before ibrutinib treatment. These receptors came from a human donor with chronic lymphocytic leukemia.

The table lists this clone with a count of one. The V and J genes are TRBV7-3 and TRBJ2-7; D is possibly TRBD1 or TRBD2 (5 bases each). V was shortened by 2 bases and J by 0 bases, with 11 bases between the two germline ends. The CDR3 consists of 15 residues. The germline gives CDR1 SGHTA, CDR2 FQGTGA. CDR3 protein: CASSLSAGSSYEQYF. Written as DNA, the CDR3 is TGTGCCAGCAGCTTATCTGCAGGGAGCTCCTACGAGCAGTACTTC.

This clone was recorded only once. The chain employs TRBV7-2 and TRBJ1-2; D is perhaps TRBD1 (5 bases). CDR1 and CDR2 (germline): SGHTA, FQGNSA. The CDR3 loop spans 13 amino acids. V was trimmed by 5 bases and J by 4 bases, leaving 11 bases between them. CDR3 DNA sequence: TGTGCCAGCAGCCTAGGGCAGGGCTATGGCTACACCTTC. This sequence encodes CASSLGQGYGYTF.

This sequence joins TRBV7-3 and TRBJ1-2; possible D gene TRBD1, 5 bases. This CDR3 is 16 amino acids long. Germline lookup yields CDR1 SGHTA and CDR2 FQGTGA. V lost 5 bases, J lost 4 bases, and 20 bases lay in between. The CDR3 sequence: CASSPHPADSLYGYTF. Here the CDR3 DNA reads TGTGCCAGCAGCCCGCATCCCGCCGACAGTCTCTATGGCTACACCTTC.

This clone has just one count. V and J are TRBV5-6 and TRBJ1-3, with D uncertain. The CDR3 length is 11 residues. V gave up 0 bases and J gave up 8 bases, with 3 bases separating them. CDR1 is SGHDT, CDR2 YYEEEE, per germline. DNA for the CDR3: TGTGCCAGCAGCTTGGGCTACACCATATATTTT. Translated, it gives CASSLGYTIYF.

The CDR3 spells CASSPGVGGYEQYF. The DNA for the CDR3 is TGTGCCAGCTCACCAGGGGTGGGTGGATACGAGCAGTACTTC. The genes are TRBV18 and TRBJ2-7; the D is unclear. This CDR3 comprises 14 residues. Germline V gene lookup returns CDR1 KGHSH and CDR2 LQKENI. Trimming shortened V by 2 bases and J by 4 bases, and 12 bases separated the two germline ends.

The rearrangement joins TRBV11-2 to TRBJ1-2; D uncertain. The CDR3 covers 15 residues. The V gene lost 3 bases and the J gene lost 2 bases, with 13 bases spanning the gap. CDR1 is SGHAT and CDR2 is FQNNGV in the germline V gene. The CDR3 reads CASSFRTRGNYGYTF. CDR3 DNA sequence: TGTGCCAGCAGCTTTAGAACCCGCGGGAACTATGGCTACACCTTC.

The chain uses TRBV2 and TRBJ2-7; tentatively, D is TRBD2 (6 bases). The CDR3 loop spans 13 amino acids. Germline V lookup: CDR1 SNHLY, CDR2 FYNNEI. The ends were cut back, 7 bases at V and 0 bases at J, with 10 bases in the middle. The CDR3 sequence is CASTRRGSYEQYF. CDR3 bases: TGTGCCAGCACGAGGAGGGGCTCCTACGAGCAGTACTTC. Supplemented by reference TRBV2 and TRBJ2-7, the full variable domain reads EPEVTQTPSHQVTQMGQEVILRCVPISNHLYFYWYRQILGQKVEFLVSFYNNEISEKSEIFDDQFSVERPDGSNFTLKIRSTKLEDSAMYFCASTRRGSYEQYFGPGTRLTVT.

The V gene is TRBV7-9, the J gene TRBJ2-5; 10 nucleotides line up with TRBD2. CDR1 and CDR2 (germline): SEHNR, FQNEAQ (reference sequence). This CDR3 has 16 amino acids. The ends lost 6 bases at V and 5 bases at J; junction bases unmatched: 12. The DNA of the CDR3 is TGTGCCAGCAGTTTTAATAGCGGGAGGAGTTGGGAGACCCAGTACTTC. Its translation: CASSFNSGRSWETQYF. The whole variable domain, remainder taken from reference TRBV7-9 and TRBJ2-5, is DTGVSQNPRHKITKRGQNVTFRCDPISEHNRLYWYRQTLGQGPEFLTYFQNEAQLEKSRLLSDRFSAERPKGSFSTLEIQRTEQGDSAMYLCASSFNSGRSWETQYFGPGTRLLVL.

This chain joins TRBV19 and TRBJ1-3; D is unresolved. The germline V and J ends were trimmed by 4 bases and 4 bases, with 8 bases remaining between them. The CDR3 runs to 13 residues. The V gene's germline CDR1 is LNHDA and CDR2 SQIVND (reference sequence). The CDR3 region is CASSTKGGNTIYF. The CDR3 DNA follows: TGTGCCAGTAGTACGAAAGGAGGAAACACCATATATTTT. The full variable domain, rest sourced from reference TRBV19 and TRBJ1-3, is DGGITQSPKYLFRKEGQNVTLSCEQNLNHDAMYWYRQDPGQGLRLIYYSQIVNDFQKGDIAEGYSVSREKKESFPLTVTSAQKNPTAFYLCASSTKGGNTIYFGEGSWLTVV.

J is TRBJ2-1 and V is TRBV29-1; D unresolved. The CDR3 has 14 amino acids. Germline CDR1 SQVTM, CDR2 ANQGSEA. Trimming removed 4 bases at V and 0 bases at J, with 10 bases between. The CDR3 sequence is CSVVLSSSYNEQFF. In nucleotides, the CDR3 is TGCAGCGTTGTGCTCAGCAGCTCCTACAATGAGCAGTTCTTC.

This clone was seen more than once but under ten times. The V gene is TRBV25-1, the J gene TRBJ1-2; weak D call: TRBD1 (5 bases). CDR1 MGHDK and CDR2 SYGVNS come from the germline V gene. This CDR3 comprises 14 residues. V was cut by 0 bases and J by 6 bases, with 11 bases left in between. CDR3 sequence: CASSEYTGTDGYTF. CDR3 sequence (DNA): TGTGCCAGCAGTGAATATACCGGGACCGATGGCTACACCTTC.

The genes are TRBV5-1 and TRBJ2-2, with 7 nucleotides matching TRBD2. V shed 2 bases, J shed 7 bases, and the junction held 5 bases outside the gene matches. CDR3 size: 14 residues. Germline V gene lookup returns CDR1 SGHRS and CDR2 YFSETQ. CDR3 bases: TGCGCCAGCAGCTTCGGGAGGTACGACGGGGAGCTGTTTTTT. It is translated as CASSFGRYDGELFF.

This chain connects TRBV6-1 to TRBJ1-5; TRBD1 matches at 7 bases. Germline lookup yields CDR1 MNHNS and CDR2 SASEGT. This CDR3 is 15 amino acids long. J lost 7 bases, V lost 4 bases, and 10 bases had no gene match. CDR3 nucleotide sequence: TGTGCCAGCAGTGGTCAAACAGGGGCCGGGCAGCCCCAGCATTTT. Translating gives CASSGQTGAGQPQHF.

V and J are TRBV18 and TRBJ1-5; D may be TRBD1 (6 bases). CDR3 size: 15 residues. Germline V gene data show CDR1 as KGHSH and CDR2 as LQKENI. The V and J ends lost 4 bases and 2 bases respectively, with 12 bases between them. CDR3 in DNA: TGTGCCAGCTCACAGTCAGGGGACGGCAATCAGCCCCAGCATTTT. It is translated as CASSQSGDGNQPQHF.

The gene calls are TRBV5-1 and TRBJ1-1; D uncertain. Germline V gene lookup returns CDR1 SGHRS and CDR2 YFSETQ. The CDR3 is 14 residues long. V dropped 0 bases and J dropped 5 bases, with 11 bases sitting between them. The CDR3 bases are TGCGCCAGCAGCTTGGGAGGGAGGGAGACTGAAGCTTTCTTT. Amino acid sequence: CASSLGGRETEAFF.

The chain combines TRBV5-1 with TRBJ1-3; D unclear. The CDR3 is 16 residues long. Trimming stripped 3 bases from V and 4 bases from J, with 17 bases between. The germline gives CDR1 SGHRS, CDR2 YFSETQ. The CDR3 DNA follows: TGCGCCAGCAGCTATGATGGTGGCTTAGGAGGAAACACCATATATTTT. It specifies CASSYDGGLGGNTIYF.

V gene TRBV29-1 combines with J gene TRBJ1-1, with 7 bases that match TRBD1. The CDR3 loop spans 14 amino acids. Losses at the gene ends were 7 bases for V and 1 base for J; bases not matched to a gene: 9. Germline lookup yields CDR1 SQVTM and CDR2 ANQGSEA. CDR3 amino acids: CSARTGGGNTEAFF. CDR3 coding DNA: TGCAGCGCCCGGACAGGAGGGGGGAACACTGAAGCTTTCTTT. The variable domain in full, with the rest retrieved from reference TRBV29-1 and TRBJ1-1, is SAVISQKPSRDICQRGTSLTIQCQVDSQVTMMFWYRQQPGQSLTLIATANQGSEATYESGFVIDKFPISRPNLTFSTLTVSNMSPEDSSIYLCSARTGGGNTEAFFGQGTRLTVV.

The chain uses TRBV5-1 and TRBJ2-1; 9 bases agree with TRBD1. CDR1 and CDR2 from the germline V gene are SGHRS and YFSETQ. V was pared by 7 bases and J by 7 bases, with 15 bases of the junction left unmatched. CDR3 length: 16 residues. The CDR3 DNA sequence: TGCGCCAGCTCGGGGACACCGGGACAGGGTAATAATGAGCAGTTCTTC. Translating it yields CASSGTPGQGNNEQFF.

There are a few counts of this clone. The V and J genes are TRBV10-3 and TRBJ2-7, with TRBD2 matching 14 bases. The germline V gene encodes CDR1 ENHRY and CDR2 SYGVKD. The V gene end was trimmed by 4 bases and the J gene end by 0 bases; junction bases not matched to a gene: 2. There are 16 residues in the CDR3. CDR3 region: CAISATSGRASYEQYF. Here the CDR3 DNA reads TGTGCCATCAGTGCGACTAGCGGGAGGGCCTCCTACGAGCAGTACTTC.

The rearrangement joins TRBV13 to TRBJ2-3, with 13 bases matching TRBD2. The CDR3 consists of 15 residues. V lost 4 bases and J lost 4; bases outside the gene matches: 2. CDR1 PRHDT and CDR2 FYEKMQ come from the germline V gene (reference sequence). CDR3 amino acids: CASSWGLAGPDTQYF. DNA of the CDR3: TGTGCCAGCAGCTGGGGACTAGCGGGGCCAGATACGCAGTATTTT.

This chain connects TRBV7-9 to TRBJ1-5; D is undetermined. The ends were cut back, 1 base at V and 4 bases at J, with 2 bases in the middle. This CDR3 contains 12 residues. Germline CDR1 is SEHNR and CDR2 is FQNEAQ (reference sequence). The CDR3 coding sequence is TGTGCCAGCAGCTTAGAGAATCAGCCCCAGCATTTT. Translated, it gives CASSLENQPQHF.

V and J are TRBV27 and TRBJ2-2, with unresolved D. This CDR3 is 14 amino acids long. Trimming removed 5 bases at V and 4 bases at J, with 11 bases between. CDR1 and CDR2 (germline): MNHEY, SMNVEV (reference sequence). In nucleotides, the CDR3 is TGTGCCAGCAGTCCCCTCCCCCCCACCGGGGAGCTGTTTTTT. Encoded protein: CASSPLPPTGELFF.

The DNA of the CDR3 is TGTGCCAGCAGCCTTTCCGGGACAGGGGTTGGCTACACCTTC. Translating gives CASSLSGTGVGYTF. This chain uses TRBV5-4 with TRBJ1-2, with 10 nucleotides matching TRBD1. The CDR3 covers 14 residues. The V gene's germline CDR1 is SGHNT and CDR2 YYREEE (reference sequence). J lost 7 bases, V lost 4 bases, and 7 bases had no gene match.

CDR3 sequence: CASSPPGNSYEQYF. The DNA for the CDR3 is TGTGCCAGCAGTCCACCGGGAAACTCCTACGAGCAGTACTTC. The chain uses TRBV7-9 and TRBJ2-7, with a tentative D call TRBD2 (5 bases). Germline CDR1 and CDR2: SEHNR and FQNEAQ (reference sequence). Trimming stripped 6 bases from V and 0 bases from J, with 12 bases between. The CDR3 spans 14 residues. Variable domain in full (rest from reference TRBV7-9 and TRBJ2-7): DTGVSQNPRHKITKRGQNVTFRCDPISEHNRLYWYRQTLGQGPEFLTYFQNEAQLEKSRLLSDRFSAERPKGSFSTLEIQRTEQGDSAMYLCASSPPGNSYEQYFGPGTRLTVT.

The chain carries TRBV6-6 and TRBJ2-7; 8 nucleotides match TRBD1. From germline, CDR1 is MNHNY and CDR2 SVGAGI (reference sequence). Trimming at V came to 0 bases and at J to 3 bases, leaving 4 bases not matched to a gene. The CDR3 totals 15 residues. The CDR3 region has the DNA TGTGCCAGCAGTTACTCGGCAGGGGGCTTCTACGAGCAGTACTTC. Translation: CASSYSAGGFYEQYF.

The chain couples TRBV2 to TRBJ2-2; 9 bases agree with TRBD1. The germline V gene encodes CDR1 SNHLY and CDR2 FYNNEI. V shed 6 bases, J shed 4 bases, and the junction held 6 bases outside the gene matches. The CDR3 contains 15 residues. The CDR3, as DNA: TGTGCCAGCAGCCAAGACAGGGGGATCACCGGGGAGCTGTTTTTT. This translates into CASSQDRGITGELFF.

The chain uses TRBV28 and TRBJ2-7, with D possibly TRBD1 on 6 matching bases. Germline V CDR1 and CDR2: MDHEN, SYDVKM. This CDR3 is built from 15 residues. V shed 4 bases and J shed 2 bases, with 15 bases lying between them. The CDR3 DNA follows: TGTGCCAGCAGTTCCTTACAGGGTTTCCCCTACGAGCAGTACTTC. As protein: CASSSLQGFPYEQYF.

The chain links TRBV10-3 to TRBJ2-1, with a tentative D call TRBD2 (6 bases). The germline CDR1 and CDR2 sequences are ENHRY and SYGVKD. V was shortened by 10 bases and J by 6 bases, with 19 bases between the two germline ends. The length of the CDR3 is 14 residues. CDR3 in amino acids: CATRWRDGRNEQFF. The CDR3 region has the DNA TGTGCCACTAGATGGAGGGACGGACGCAATGAGCAGTTCTTC.

This chain uses TRBV11-3 with TRBJ2-3; tentatively, D is TRBD2 (6 bases). Germline CDR1 and CDR2: SGHNT and YENEEA. V lost 3 bases to trimming and J lost 0 bases, with 10 bases between them. The CDR3 extends over 15 amino acids. Here the CDR3 DNA reads TGTGCCAGCAGCTTGGGGGGACTCAGCACAGATACGCAGTATTTT. Translation: CASSLGGLSTDTQYF. The full variable domain, completed using reference TRBV11-3 and TRBJ2-3, is EAGVVQSPRYKIIEKKQPVAFWCNPISGHNTLYWYLQNLGQGPELLIRYENEEAVDDSQLPKDRFSAERLKGVDSTLKIQPAELGDSAVYLCASSLGGLSTDTQYFGPGTRLTVL.

This clone was counted a few times. The V and J genes are TRBV7-9 and TRBJ1-2; perhaps TRBD1 as D (5 bases). The V end was cut by 4 bases, the J end by 12 bases, with 18 bases between. CDR3 size: 13 residues. The germline V gene has CDR1 SEHNR and CDR2 FQNEAQ (reference sequence). The CDR3 loop reads CASSSAGREGDTF. DNA of the CDR3: TGTGCCAGCAGCTCGGCGGGCAGGGAAGGAGACACCTTC.

This clone has only a few counts. The V call is TRBV28, the J call TRBJ1-6; no clear D. Germline V lookup: CDR1 MDHEN, CDR2 SYDVKM. The V end was cut by 5 bases, the J end by 10 bases, with 21 bases between. The CDR3 contains 16 residues. CDR3 residues: CASSHPRGPGGSPLHF. CDR3 in DNA: TGTGCCAGCAGTCACCCCCGGGGTCCCGGTGGATCACCCCTCCACTTT.

This clone has a handful of counts. J is TRBJ1-2 and V is TRBV20-1, with D unresolved. Germline-derived CDR1 and CDR2 are DFQATT and SNEGSKA (reference sequence). Trimming pared 1 base from V and 6 bases from J, leaving 3 bases between. This CDR3 region has 10 residues. DNA for the CDR3: TGCAGTGCTAGAGTGCATGGCTACACCTTC. Translating it yields CSARVHGYTF.